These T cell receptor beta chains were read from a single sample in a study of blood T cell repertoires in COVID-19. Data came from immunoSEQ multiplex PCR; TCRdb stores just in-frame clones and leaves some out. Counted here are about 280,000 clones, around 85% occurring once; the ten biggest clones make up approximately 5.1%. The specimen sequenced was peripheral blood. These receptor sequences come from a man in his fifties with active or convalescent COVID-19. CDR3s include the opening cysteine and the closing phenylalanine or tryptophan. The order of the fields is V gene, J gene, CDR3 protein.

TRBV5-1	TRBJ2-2	CASSLAVLAGEPGELFF
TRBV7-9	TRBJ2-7	CASSPDDRDHEQYF
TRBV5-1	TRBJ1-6	CASSARTGQYNSPLHF
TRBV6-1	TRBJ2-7	CASSGGQGTISGGQYF
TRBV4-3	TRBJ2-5	CASSQQASGVETQYF
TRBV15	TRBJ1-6	CATSRVAREDSPLHF
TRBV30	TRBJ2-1	CAWDAASGTYEQFF
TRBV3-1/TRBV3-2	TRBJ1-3	CASSQDQGFGNTIYF
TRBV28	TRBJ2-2	CASSPSGGRAGELFF
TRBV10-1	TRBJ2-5	CASSGLGGGETQYF
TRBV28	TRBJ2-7	CASSHSPFYEQYF
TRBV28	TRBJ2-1	CASRGRSGRSYNEQFF
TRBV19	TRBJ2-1	CASSSSESSYNEQFF
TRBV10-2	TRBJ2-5	CASRLGGQETQYF
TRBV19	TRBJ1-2	CASSIAQAGYTF
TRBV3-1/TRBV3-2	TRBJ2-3	CASSQVRASGRLSTDTQYF
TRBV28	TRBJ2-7	CASSGGLSGGTYEQYF
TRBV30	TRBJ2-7	CAWRIPGFQYEQYF
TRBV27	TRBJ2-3	CASSPPPTSSRTDTQYF
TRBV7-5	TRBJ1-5	CVRSLMAAGGAGQPQHF
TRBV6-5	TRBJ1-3	CASSKLDAPRAIYF
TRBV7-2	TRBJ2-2	CASSPWGEALTGELFF
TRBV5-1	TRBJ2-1	CASSSGGGVREQFF
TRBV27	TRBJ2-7	CASSLGTGGSYEQYF
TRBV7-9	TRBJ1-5	CASSSTRASNQPQHF
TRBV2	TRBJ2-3	CAWGLAGAEGTDTQYF
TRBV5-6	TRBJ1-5	CASSLGGASNQPQHF
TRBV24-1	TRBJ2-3	CATSHGRADTQYF
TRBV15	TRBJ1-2	CATSRVGQGARGYTF
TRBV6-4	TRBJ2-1	CASTGGQGNEQFF
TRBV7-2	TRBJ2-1	CASSLLGISSYNEQFF